Listed below are T cell receptor beta chains from one sample, sequenced in a study of blood T cell repertoires in COVID-19. TCRdb's copy holds only in-frame clones and misses some; the assay was immunoSEQ multiplex PCR. This table has more than 70,000 clones, approximately 83% appearing once. The sequenced sample consisted of peripheral blood. The receptors stem from a man in his sixties with acute or convalescent COVID-19. The CDR3 runs from the conserved cysteine through the conserved F or W. A D gene is named only where the DNA matches it firmly. Not all rows give a size; the values are once, few, many and, for expanded clones, a class.

d_call j_call clone_size v_call cdr3_aa cdr3_nt
TRBD2 TRBJ2-2 . TRBV6-6 CASRPGLAGAAGELFF TGTGCCAGCAGACCCGGACTAGCGGGAGCCGCCGGGGAGCTGTTTTTT
TRBD1 TRBJ1-5 . TRBV7-2 CASSPQQGANQPQHF TGTGCCAGCAGCCCACAACAGGGGGCGAATCAGCCCCAGCATTTT
TRBD1 TRBJ1-5 . TRBV30 CAWSTTGEQPQHF TGTGCCTGGAGTACGACAGGGGAGCAGCCCCAGCATTTT
. TRBJ2-5 . TRBV15 CATSTQETQYF TGTGCCACCAGCACACAAGAGACCCAGTACTTC
TRBD1 TRBJ1-5 many TRBV29-1 CSVGQGARDQPQHF TGCAGCGTAGGACAGGGGGCGCGAGATCAGCCCCAGCATTTT
TRBD1 TRBJ1-5 . TRBV19 CASIPGQGGNQPQHF TGTGCCAGTATCCCCGGACAGGGGGGCAATCAGCCCCAGCATTTT
. TRBJ1-4 . TRBV7-8 CASSRTINPGQEKLFF TGTGCCAGCAGTCGAACGATTAACCCCGGACAGGAAAAACTGTTTTTT
TRBD2 TRBJ2-2 . TRBV19 CASTSAGGLGGELFF TGTGCCAGCACCAGCGCGGGAGGTTTGGGCGGGGAGCTGTTTTTT
TRBD1 TRBJ1-1 . TRBV4-1 CASSQERTPAGGYTEAFF TGCGCCAGCAGCCAAGAGAGAACCCCTGCAGGGGGCTATACTGAAGCTTTCTTT
. TRBJ2-7 . TRBV14 CASSRNRGYEQYF TGTGCCAGCAGCCGCAATAGGGGTTACGAGCAGTACTTC
TRBD2 TRBJ2-1 . TRBV5-4 CASSVSGGASDEQFF TGTGCCAGCAGCGTAAGCGGGGGGGCCTCGGATGAGCAGTTCTTC
. TRBJ1-6 few TRBV7-9 CASSQGAGDNSPLHF TGTGCCAGCAGCCAAGGGGCAGGGGATAATTCACCCCTCCACTTT
TRBD1 TRBJ1-2 . TRBV19 CASKVWDSNGYTF TGTGCCAGTAAGGTGTGGGACAGCAACGGCTACACCTTC
. TRBJ2-5 . TRBV5-1 CASSPTIAEETQYF TGCGCCAGCAGCCCGACCATAGCGGAAGAGACCCAGTACTTC
. TRBJ1-1 once TRBV12-3/TRBV12-4 CASTENGGLEAFF TGTGCCAGCACCGAAAATGGGGGCCTTGAAGCTTTCTTT
TRBD1 TRBJ2-7 . TRBV5-1 CASSTGTGFYEQYF TGCGCCAGCAGCACCGGGACAGGGTTTTACGAGCAGTACTTC
. TRBJ2-2 . TRBV3-1/TRBV3-2 CASSQGSATGELFF TGTGCCAGCAGCCAAGGAAGCGCCACCGGGGAGCTGTTTTTT
TRBD1 TRBJ2-7 . TRBV29-1 CSIGTGSSEQYF TGCAGCATTGGGACAGGGTCGAGCGAGCAGTACTTC
. TRBJ2-7 . TRBV5-1 CASSLGGQEPSF TGCGCCAGCAGCTTGGGTGGGCAAGAGCCATCCTTC
. TRBJ2-2 once TRBV7-7 CASSPRQGRATGELFF TGTGCTAGCAGTCCCCGACAGGGGAGGGCCACCGGGGAGCTGTTTTTT
TRBD2 TRBJ2-2 . TRBV5-1 CASSTGLAGVTGELFF TGCGCCAGCAGCACGGGACTAGCGGGAGTCACCGGGGAGCTGTTTTTT
TRBD1 TRBJ1-5 . TRBV11-2 CASSKDRAENQPQHF TGTGCCAGCAGCAAGGACAGGGCAGAGAATCAGCCCCAGCATTTT
. TRBJ2-7 . TRBV11-3 CASSLSPNRDGEQYF TGTGCCAGCAGCCTCAGCCCTAACAGGGATGGAGAGCAGTACTTC
TRBD1 TRBJ2-6 . TRBV7-9 CASSFQEFRGPGANVLTF TGTGCCAGCAGCTTCCAGGAGTTCAGGGGGCCTGGGGCCAACGTCCTGACTTTC
. TRBJ1-2 . TRBV27 CASREGGEGYTF TGTGCCAGCAGGGAAGGGGGTGAGGGCTACACCTTC
TRBD2 TRBJ2-3 . TRBV19 CASSIGGGRGPDTQYF TGTGCCAGTAGTATAGGAGGCGGGAGGGGACCAGATACGCAGTATTTT
TRBD1 TRBJ1-2 few TRBV9 CASSYSRDSGPGRYTF TGTGCCAGCAGCTACAGCCGGGACAGCGGCCCTGGGCGCTACACCTTC
. TRBJ1-1 . TRBV3-1/TRBV3-2 CASSQTGEAFF TGTGCCAGCAGCCAGACAGGAGAAGCTTTCTTT
TRBD2 TRBJ2-3 . TRBV3-1/TRBV3-2 CASSQRAGATDTQYF TGTGCCAGCAGCCAAAGGGCGGGAGCCACAGATACGCAGTATTTT
TRBD1 TRBJ2-6 . TRBV30 CALFRDRGRAGANVLTF TGTGCCTTATTCCGGGACAGGGGGCGGGCTGGGGCCAACGTCCTGACTTTC
TRBD1 TRBJ1-1 . TRBV29-1 CSIKGQGDGAEAFF TGCAGCATTAAGGGACAGGGGGATGGGGCTGAAGCTTTCTTT
TRBD1 TRBJ1-4 . TRBV19 CASIGTGGEKLFF TGTGCCAGTATTGGCACAGGGGGGGAAAAACTGTTTTTT
. TRBJ1-1 once TRBV12-3/TRBV12-4 CASRRAGNTEAFF TGTGCCAGCAGAAGAGCGGGGAACACTGAAGCTTTCTTT